Listed here are 7 T cell receptor beta chains from one sample, sequenced in a study of neurological immune-mediated disorders. TCRdb reanalysed the 5' RACE reads using MiXCR and keeps one entry per CDR3 protein. The table lists more than 75,000 distinct CDR3 sequences, around 3.6% of them singletons. The specimen was PBMCs. Source of these receptors: a woman aged 50 to 60 with multiple sclerosis.

This clonotype has at least ten counts. The chain uses TRBV2 and TRBJ1-5; 9 bases are a match to TRBD1. V shed 4 bases, J shed 4 bases, and the junction held 8 bases outside the gene matches. Germline lookup yields CDR1 SNHLY and CDR2 FYNNEI. CDR3 size: 16 residues. The CDR3 DNA reads TGTGCCAGCAGTGCTAACACAGGGGGCCGTAATCAGCCCCAGCATTTT. Translated, it gives CASSANTGGRNQPQHF.

The DNA for the CDR3 is TGTGCCAGCAGTTTTAGTCTGGGGGAACAGCCCCAGCATTTT. The encoded protein is CASSFSLGEQPQHF. V is TRBV12-3 or TRBV12-4 and J is TRBJ1-5; the D gene is possibly TRBD1 (5 bases). The CDR3 totals 14 residues. Trimming pared 3 bases from V and 7 bases from J, leaving 13 bases between.

This clonotype appeared many times. J is TRBJ2-2 and V is TRBV7-2, with D unclear. The germline V and J ends were trimmed by 2 bases and 2 bases, with 3 bases remaining between them. Germline loops: CDR1 SGHTA, CDR2 FQGNSA. CDR3 length: 13 residues. The CDR3 DNA reads TGTGCCAGCAGCTTAATTAACACCGGGGAGCTGTTTTTT. Its translation: CASSLINTGELFF.

This clonotype showed up many times. The rearrangement uses TRBV12-3 or TRBV12-4 and TRBJ2-1, with a tentative D call TRBD1 (5 bases). The CDR3 has 13 amino acids. The germline V and J ends were trimmed by 7 bases and 2 bases, with 9 bases remaining between them. The CDR3 reads CASKWTTYNEQFF. In DNA, the CDR3 is TGTGCCAGCAAGTGGACAACCTACAATGAGCAGTTCTTC.

In this sample, this clonotype turned up many times. The chain is built from TRBV20-1 and TRBJ1-1; D not certain. Germline V gene sequence: CDR1 DFQATT, CDR2 SNEGSKA (reference sequence). CDR3 length equals 12 residues. With 4 bases removed from V and 1 base from J, the gap between germline ends came to 7 bases. The DNA of the CDR3 is TGCAGTGCTACCGATTCGAACACTGAAGCTTTCTTT. Protein: CSATDSNTEAFF.

This clonotype has ten or more counts. This sequence joins TRBV3-1 and TRBJ2-5; D is unresolved. Germline CDR1 and CDR2: LGHDT and YNNKEL (reference sequence). Trimming stripped 3 bases from V and 2 bases from J, with 7 bases between. The CDR3 is 13 residues long. The CDR3 DNA sequence: TGTGCCAGCAGCCATGTCCCACAAGAGACCCAGTACTTC. Protein: CASSHVPQETQYF.

This clonotype was counted at least ten times. The rearrangement links TRBV20-1 to TRBJ1-2; no definite D call. Germline assignment: CDR1 DFQATT and CDR2 SNEGSKA (reference sequence). The V and J ends lost 3 bases and 4 bases respectively, with 12 bases between them. This CDR3 has 13 residues. For the CDR3, the DNA is TGCAGTGCTAGTTTATTGACTGGCTATGGCTACACCTTC. Protein: CSASLLTGYGYTF.